Sequencing of this T cell receptor beta chain was carried out in a study of technical replicates of blood from a handful of donors. This clone was counted a single time. Repertoires were generated with immunoSEQ multiplex PCR, while TCRdb's copy carries only in-frame clones and drops some. The sample lists under 100,000 clones; approximately 94% were seen once. The CDR3 has 14 residues. J gave up 6 bases and V 0 bases, and 0 bases lay outside the gene matches. Germline CDR1 reads SGHAT; CDR2 reads FQNNGV. The receptor's source is a human donor in good health. The sequenced material came from T cells isolated from PBMCs. This chain uses TRBV11-2 with TRBJ2-7; 12 bases match TRBD2. Written as DNA, the CDR3 is TGTGCCAGCAGCTTAGAACTAGCGGGGGGCGAGCAGTACTTC. It is translated as CASSLELAGGEQYF.